This T cell receptor (beta chain) stems from a study of T-cell reconstitution after alpha-beta-depleted transplantation in children. There are many counts of this clonotype. Preparation of the TCRbeta library was carried out with unique molecular identifiers. In TCRdb, the PCR reads were re-called with MiXCR into one record per CDR3 protein. The repertoire holds approximately 200,000 distinct CDR3 sequences, 13% to 15% seen once, with roughly 13% in the top ten. The clonotype comes from a human donor who donated a stem cell graft to a child with acute lymphoblastic leukemia. The input for sequencing was PBMCs from the stem cell graft donor, taken from the stem cell graft.

CDR3 loop: CASSESSGSRNEQFF. CDR3 bases: TGCGCCAGCAGTGAGTCTAGCGGGAGTAGGAATGAGCAGTTCTTC. This chain uses TRBV10-1 with TRBJ2-1; 9 bases are shared with TRBD2. This CDR3 comprises 15 residues. Germline V gene data show CDR1 as WNHNN and CDR2 as SYGVQD (reference sequence). The ends lost 0 bases at V and 7 bases at J; junction bases unmatched: 4.